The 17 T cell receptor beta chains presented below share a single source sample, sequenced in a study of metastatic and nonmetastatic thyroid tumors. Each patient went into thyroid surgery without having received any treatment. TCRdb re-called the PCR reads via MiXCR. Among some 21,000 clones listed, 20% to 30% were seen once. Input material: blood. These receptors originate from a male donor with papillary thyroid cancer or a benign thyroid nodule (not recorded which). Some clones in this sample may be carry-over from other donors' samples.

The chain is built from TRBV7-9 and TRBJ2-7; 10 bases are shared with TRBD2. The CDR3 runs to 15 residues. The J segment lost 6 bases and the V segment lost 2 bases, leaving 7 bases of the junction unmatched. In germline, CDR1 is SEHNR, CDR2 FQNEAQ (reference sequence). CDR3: CASSLLAGELGEQYF. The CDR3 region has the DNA TGTGCCAGCAGCTTACTAGCGGGGGAGTTGGGCGAGCAGTACTTC. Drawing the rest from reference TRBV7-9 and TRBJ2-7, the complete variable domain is DTGVSQNPRHKITKRGQNVTFRCDPISEHNRLYWYRQTLGQGPEFLTYFQNEAQLEKSRLLSDRFSAERPKGSFSTLEIQRTEQGDSAMYLCASSLLAGELGEQYFGPGTRLTVT.

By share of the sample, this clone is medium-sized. This CDR3 reads CAISEGGPETQYF. The DNA for the CDR3 is TGTGCCATCAGTGAGGGGGGGCCGGAGACCCAGTACTTC. The rearrangement links TRBV10-3 to TRBJ2-5; D may correspond to TRBD1 or TRBD2 (6 bases each). CDR1 is ENHRY and CDR2 is SYGVKD in the germline V gene. Trimming cost V 2 bases and J 5 bases, with 9 bases left between them. This CDR3 comprises 13 residues.

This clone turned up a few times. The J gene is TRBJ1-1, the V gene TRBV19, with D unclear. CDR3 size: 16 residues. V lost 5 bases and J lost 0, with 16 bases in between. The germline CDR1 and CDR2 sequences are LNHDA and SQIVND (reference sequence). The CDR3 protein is CASSSMGGALNTEAFF. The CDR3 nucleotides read TGTGCCAGTAGTTCTATGGGCGGAGCATTGAACACTGAAGCTTTCTTT.

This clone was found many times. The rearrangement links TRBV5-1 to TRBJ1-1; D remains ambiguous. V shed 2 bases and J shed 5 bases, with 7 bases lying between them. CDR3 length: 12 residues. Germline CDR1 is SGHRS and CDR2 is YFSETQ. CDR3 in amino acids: CASSFYGTEAFF. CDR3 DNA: TGCGCCAGCAGCTTTTACGGGACTGAAGCTTTCTTT.

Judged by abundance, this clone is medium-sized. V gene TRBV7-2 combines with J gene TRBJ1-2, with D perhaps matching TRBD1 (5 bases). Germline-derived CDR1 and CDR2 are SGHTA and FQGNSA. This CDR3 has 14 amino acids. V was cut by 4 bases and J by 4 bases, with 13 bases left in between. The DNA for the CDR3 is TGTGCCAGCAGCTCCTCGGGGGGAAGCTATGGCTACACCTTC. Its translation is CASSSSGGSYGYTF.

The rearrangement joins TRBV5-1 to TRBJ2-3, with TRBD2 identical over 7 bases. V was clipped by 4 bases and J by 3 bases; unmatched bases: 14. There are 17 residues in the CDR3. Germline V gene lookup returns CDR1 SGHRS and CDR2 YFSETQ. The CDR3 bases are TGCGCCAGCAGCCGAGGAACCGGGACTAAGAGTACAGATACGCAGTATTTT. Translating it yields CASSRGTGTKSTDTQYF.

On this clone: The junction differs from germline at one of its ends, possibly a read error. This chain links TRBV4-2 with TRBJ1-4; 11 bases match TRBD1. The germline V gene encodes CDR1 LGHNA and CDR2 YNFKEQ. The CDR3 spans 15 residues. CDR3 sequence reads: CASSQGTGGLEKLLF. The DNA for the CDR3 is TGTGCCAGCAGCCAGGGGACAGGGGGACTTGAAAAACTGCTTTTT.

The CDR3 loop reads CASSPSVNEQFF. The DNA for the CDR3 is TGTGCCAGCTCACCTTCCGTTAATGAGCAGTTCTTC. The rearrangement uses TRBV18 and TRBJ2-1; D is uncertain. CDR1 is KGHSH, CDR2 LQKENI, per germline. Between the trimmed V and J ends, which lost 3 bases and 7 bases, there was a span of 7 bases. The CDR3 is made up of 12 amino acids. Supplemented by reference TRBV18 and TRBJ2-1, the full variable domain reads NAGVMQNPRHLVRRRGQEARLRCSPMKGHSHVYWYRQLPEEGLKFMVYLQKENIIDESGMPKERFSAEFPKEGPSILRIQQVVRGDSAAYFCASSPSVNEQFFGPGTRLTVL.

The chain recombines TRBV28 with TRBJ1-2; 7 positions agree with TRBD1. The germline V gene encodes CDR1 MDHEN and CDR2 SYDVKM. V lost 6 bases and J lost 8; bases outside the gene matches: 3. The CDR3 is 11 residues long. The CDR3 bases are TGTGCCAGCAGCCCAGGGGGAGGCTACACCTTC. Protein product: CASSPGGGYTF.

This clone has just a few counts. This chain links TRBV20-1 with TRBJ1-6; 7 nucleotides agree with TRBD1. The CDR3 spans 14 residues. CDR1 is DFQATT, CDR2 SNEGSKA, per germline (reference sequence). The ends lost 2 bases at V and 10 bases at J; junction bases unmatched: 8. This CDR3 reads CSARRTGVKSPLHF. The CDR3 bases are TGCAGTGCTAGAAGAACAGGGGTTAAATCACCCCTCCACTTT.

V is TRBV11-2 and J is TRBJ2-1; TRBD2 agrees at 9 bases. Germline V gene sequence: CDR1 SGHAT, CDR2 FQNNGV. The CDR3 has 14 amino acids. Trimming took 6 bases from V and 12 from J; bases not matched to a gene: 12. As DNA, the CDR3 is TGTGCCAGCAGAGGGACTAGCTGGGCGGGTGGGCAGTTCTTC. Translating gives CASRGTSWAGGQFF.

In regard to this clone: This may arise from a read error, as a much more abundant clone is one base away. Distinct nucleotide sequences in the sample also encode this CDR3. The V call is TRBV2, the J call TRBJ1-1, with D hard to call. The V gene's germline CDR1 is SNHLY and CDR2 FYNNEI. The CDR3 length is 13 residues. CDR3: CASSVSVFTEAFF. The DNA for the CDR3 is TGTGCCAGTAGTGTAAGTGTTTTCACTGAAGCTTTCTTT. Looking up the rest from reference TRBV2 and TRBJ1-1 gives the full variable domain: EPEVTQTPSHQVTQMGQEVILRCVPISNHLYFYWYRQILGQKVEFLVSFYNNEISEKSEIFDDQFSVERPDGSNFTLKIRSTKLEDSAMYFCASSVSVFTEAFFGQGTRLTVV.

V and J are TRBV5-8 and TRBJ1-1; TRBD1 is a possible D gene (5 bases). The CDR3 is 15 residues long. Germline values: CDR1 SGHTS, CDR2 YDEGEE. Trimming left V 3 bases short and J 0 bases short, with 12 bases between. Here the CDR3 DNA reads TGTGCCAGCAGCTCCCTCTTGACAGTGAACACTGAAGCTTTCTTT. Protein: CASSSLLTVNTEAFF.

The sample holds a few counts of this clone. Here the CDR3 reads CASNGGLEAFF. As DNA, the CDR3 is TGTGCCAGCAATGGGGGGCTTGAAGCTTTCTTT. This chain joins TRBV2 and TRBJ1-1; tentative D call: TRBD1 (6 bases). Trimming removed 7 bases from V and 7 bases from J, with 10 bases in between. Germline loops: CDR1 SNHLY, CDR2 FYNNEI. CDR3 length equals 11 residues.

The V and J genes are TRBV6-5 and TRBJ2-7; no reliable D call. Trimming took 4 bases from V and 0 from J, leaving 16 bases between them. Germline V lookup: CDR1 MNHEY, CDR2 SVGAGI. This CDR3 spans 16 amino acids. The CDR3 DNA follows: TGTGCCAGCAGTTTCAAACTTAGATTTCGCTCCTACGAGCAGTACTTC. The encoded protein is CASSFKLRFRSYEQYF.

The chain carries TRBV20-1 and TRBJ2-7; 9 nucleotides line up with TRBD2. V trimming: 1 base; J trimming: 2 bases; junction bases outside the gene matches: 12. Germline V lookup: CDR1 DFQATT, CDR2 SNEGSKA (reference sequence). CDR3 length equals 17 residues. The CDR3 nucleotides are TGCAGTGCTAGAGGGGCCCCCGGACTAGCGCCCGCCTACGAGCAGTACTTC. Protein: CSARGAPGLAPAYEQYF.

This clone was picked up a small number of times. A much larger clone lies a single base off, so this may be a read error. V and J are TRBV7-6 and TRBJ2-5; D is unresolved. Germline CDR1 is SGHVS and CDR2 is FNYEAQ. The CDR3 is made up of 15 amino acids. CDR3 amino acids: CASSSPSWYQETQHF. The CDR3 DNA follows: TGTGCCAGCAGCTCACCTTCTTGGTACCAAGAGACCCAGCACTTC. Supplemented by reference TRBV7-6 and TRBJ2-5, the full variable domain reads GAGVSQSPRYKVTKRGQDVALRCDPISGHVSLYWYRQALGQGPEFLTYFNYEAQQDKSGLPNDRFSAERPEGSISTLTIQRTEQRDSAMYRCASSSPSWYQETQHFGPGTRLLVL.